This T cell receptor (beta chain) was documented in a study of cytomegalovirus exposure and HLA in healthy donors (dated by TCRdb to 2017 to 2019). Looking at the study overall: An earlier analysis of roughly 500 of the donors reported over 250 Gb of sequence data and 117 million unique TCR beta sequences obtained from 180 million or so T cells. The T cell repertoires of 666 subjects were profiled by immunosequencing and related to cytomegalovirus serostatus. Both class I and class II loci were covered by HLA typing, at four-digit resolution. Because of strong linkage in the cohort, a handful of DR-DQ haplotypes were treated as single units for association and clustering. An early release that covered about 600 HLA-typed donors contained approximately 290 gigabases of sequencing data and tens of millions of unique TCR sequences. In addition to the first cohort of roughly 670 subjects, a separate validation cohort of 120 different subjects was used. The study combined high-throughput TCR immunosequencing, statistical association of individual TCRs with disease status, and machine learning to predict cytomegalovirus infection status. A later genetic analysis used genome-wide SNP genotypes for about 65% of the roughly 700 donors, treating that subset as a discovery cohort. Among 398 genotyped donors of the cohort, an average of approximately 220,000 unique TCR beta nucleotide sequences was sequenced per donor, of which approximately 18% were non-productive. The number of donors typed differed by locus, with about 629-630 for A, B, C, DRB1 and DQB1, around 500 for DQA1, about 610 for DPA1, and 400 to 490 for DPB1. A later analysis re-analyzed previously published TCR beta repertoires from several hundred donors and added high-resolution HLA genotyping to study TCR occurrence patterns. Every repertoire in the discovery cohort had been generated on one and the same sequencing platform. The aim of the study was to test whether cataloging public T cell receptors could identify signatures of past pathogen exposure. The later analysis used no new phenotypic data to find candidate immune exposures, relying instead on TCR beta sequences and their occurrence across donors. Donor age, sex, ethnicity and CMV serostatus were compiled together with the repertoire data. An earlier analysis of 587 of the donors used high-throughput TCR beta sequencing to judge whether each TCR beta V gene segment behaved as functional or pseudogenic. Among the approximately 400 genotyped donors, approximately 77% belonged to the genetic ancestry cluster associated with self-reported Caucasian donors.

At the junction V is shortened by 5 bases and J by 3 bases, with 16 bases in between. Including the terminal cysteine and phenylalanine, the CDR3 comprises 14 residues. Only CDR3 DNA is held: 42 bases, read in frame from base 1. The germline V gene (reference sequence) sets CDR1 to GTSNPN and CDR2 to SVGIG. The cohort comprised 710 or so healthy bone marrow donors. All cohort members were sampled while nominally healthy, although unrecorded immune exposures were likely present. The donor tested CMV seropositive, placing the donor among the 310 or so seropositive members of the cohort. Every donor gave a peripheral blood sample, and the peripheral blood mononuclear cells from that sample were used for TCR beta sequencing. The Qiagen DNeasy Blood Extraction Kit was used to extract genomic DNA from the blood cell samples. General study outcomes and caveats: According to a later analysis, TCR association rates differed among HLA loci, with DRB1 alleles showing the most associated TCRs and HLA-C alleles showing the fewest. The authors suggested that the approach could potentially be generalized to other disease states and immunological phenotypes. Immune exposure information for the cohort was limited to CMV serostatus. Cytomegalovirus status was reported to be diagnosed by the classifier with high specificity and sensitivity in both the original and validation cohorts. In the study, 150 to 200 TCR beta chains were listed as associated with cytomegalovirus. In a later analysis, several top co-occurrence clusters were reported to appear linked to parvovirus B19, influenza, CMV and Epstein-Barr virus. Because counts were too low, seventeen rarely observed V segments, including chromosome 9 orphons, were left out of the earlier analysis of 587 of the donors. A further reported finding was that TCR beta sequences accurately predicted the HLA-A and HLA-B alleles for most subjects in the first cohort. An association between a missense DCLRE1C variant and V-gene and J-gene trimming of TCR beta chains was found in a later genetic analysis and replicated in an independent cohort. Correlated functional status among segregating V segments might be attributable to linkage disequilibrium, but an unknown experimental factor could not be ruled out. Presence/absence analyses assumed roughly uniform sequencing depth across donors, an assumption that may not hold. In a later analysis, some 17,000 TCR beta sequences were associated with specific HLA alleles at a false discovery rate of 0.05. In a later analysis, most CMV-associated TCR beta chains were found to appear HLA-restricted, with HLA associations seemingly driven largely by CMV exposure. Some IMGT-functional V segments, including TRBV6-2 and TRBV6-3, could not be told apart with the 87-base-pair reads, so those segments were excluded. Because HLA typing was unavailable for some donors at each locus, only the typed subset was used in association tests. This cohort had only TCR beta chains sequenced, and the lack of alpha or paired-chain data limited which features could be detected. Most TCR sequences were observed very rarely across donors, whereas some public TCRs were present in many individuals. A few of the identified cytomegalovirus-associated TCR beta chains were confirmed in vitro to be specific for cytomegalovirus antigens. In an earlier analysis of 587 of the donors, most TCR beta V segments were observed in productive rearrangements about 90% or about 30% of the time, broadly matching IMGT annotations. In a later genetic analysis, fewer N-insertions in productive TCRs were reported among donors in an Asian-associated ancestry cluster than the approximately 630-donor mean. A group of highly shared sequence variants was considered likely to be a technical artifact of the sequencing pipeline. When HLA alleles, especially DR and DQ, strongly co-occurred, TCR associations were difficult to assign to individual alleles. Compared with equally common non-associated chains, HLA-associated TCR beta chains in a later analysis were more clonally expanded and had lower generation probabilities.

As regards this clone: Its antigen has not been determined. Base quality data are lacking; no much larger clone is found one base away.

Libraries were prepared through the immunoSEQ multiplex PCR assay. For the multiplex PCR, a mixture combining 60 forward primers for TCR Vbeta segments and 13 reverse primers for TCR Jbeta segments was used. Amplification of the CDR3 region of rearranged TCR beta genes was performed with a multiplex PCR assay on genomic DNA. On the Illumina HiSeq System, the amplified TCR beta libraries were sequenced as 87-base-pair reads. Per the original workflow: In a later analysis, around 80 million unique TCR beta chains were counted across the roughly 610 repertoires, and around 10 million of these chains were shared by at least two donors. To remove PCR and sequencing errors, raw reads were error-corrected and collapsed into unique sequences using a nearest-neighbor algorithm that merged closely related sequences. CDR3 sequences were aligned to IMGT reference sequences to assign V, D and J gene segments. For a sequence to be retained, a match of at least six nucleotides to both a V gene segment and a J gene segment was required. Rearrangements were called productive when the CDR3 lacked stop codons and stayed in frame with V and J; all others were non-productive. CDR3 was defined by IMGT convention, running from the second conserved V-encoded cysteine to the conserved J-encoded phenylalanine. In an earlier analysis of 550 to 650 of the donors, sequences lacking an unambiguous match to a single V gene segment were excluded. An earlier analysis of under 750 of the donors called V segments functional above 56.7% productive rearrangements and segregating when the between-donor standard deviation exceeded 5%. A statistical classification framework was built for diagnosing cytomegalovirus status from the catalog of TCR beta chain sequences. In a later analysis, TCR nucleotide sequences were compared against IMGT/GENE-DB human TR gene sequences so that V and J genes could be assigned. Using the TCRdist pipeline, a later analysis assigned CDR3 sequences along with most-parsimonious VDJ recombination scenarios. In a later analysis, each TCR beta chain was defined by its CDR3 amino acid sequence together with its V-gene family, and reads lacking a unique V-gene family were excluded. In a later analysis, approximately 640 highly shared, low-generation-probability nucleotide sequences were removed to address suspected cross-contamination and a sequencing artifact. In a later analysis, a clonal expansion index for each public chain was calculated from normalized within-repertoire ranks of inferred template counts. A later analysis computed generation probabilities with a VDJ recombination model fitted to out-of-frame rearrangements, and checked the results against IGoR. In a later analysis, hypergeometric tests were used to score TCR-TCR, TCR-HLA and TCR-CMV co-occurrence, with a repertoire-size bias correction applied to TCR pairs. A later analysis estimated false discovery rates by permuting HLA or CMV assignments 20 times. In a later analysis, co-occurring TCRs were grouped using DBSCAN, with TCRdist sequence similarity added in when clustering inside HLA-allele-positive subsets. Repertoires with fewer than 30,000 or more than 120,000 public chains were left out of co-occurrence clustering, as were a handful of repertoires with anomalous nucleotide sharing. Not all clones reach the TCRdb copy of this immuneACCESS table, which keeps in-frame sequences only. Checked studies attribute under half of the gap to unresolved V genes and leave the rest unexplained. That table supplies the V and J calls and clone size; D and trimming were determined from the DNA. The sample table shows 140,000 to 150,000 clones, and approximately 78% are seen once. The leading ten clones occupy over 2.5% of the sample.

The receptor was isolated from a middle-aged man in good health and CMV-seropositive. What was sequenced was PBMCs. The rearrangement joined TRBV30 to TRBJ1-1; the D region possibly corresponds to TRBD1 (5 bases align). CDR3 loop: CAWHPWRGDTEAFF. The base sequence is TGTGCCTGGCACCCCTGGAGGGGCGACACTGAAGCTTTCTTT. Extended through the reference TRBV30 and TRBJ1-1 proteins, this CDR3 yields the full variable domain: SQTIHQWPATLVQPVGSPLSLECTVEGTSNPNLYWYRQAAGRGLQLLFYSVGIGQISSEVPQNLSASRPQDRQFILSSKKLLLSDSGFYLCAWHPWRGDTEAFFGQGTRLTVV.